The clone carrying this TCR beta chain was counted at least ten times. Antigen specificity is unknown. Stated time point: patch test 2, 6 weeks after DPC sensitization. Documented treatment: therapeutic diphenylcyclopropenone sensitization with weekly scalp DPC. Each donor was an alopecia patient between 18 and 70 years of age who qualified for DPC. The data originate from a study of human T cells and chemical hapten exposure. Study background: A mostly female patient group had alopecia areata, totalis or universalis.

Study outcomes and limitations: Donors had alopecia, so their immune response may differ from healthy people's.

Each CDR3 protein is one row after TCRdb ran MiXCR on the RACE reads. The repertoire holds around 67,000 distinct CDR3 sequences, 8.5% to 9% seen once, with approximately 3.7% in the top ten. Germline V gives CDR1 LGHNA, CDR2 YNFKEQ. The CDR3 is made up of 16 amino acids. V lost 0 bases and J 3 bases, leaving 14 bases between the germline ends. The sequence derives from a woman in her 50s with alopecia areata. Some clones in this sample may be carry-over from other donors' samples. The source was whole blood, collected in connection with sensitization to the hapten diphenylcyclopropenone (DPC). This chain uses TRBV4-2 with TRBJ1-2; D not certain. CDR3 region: CASSQEIRGEDYGYTF. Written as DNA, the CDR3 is TGTGCCAGCAGCCAAGAGATCCGGGGAGAGGACTATGGCTACACCTTC.